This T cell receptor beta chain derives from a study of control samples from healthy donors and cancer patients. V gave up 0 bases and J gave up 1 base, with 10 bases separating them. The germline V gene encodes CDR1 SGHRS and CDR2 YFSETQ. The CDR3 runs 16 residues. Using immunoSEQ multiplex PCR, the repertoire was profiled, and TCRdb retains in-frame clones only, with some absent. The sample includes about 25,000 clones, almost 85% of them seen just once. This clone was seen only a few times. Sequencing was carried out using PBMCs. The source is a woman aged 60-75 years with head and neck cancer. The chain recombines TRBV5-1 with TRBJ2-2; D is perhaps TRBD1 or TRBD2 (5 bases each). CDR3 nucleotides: TGCGCCAGCAGCTTGGCCGGGGCCATGAACACCGGGGAGCTGTTTTTT. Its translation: CASSLAGAMNTGELFF. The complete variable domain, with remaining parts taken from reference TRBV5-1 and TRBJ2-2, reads KAGVTQTPRYLIKTRGQQVTLSCSPISGHRSVSWYQQTPGQGLQFLFEYFSETQRNKGNFPGRFSGRQFSNSRSEMNVSTLELGDSALYLCASSLAGAMNTGELFFGEGSRLTVL.